Listed here are 17 T cell receptor beta chains from one sample, sequenced in a study of control samples from healthy donors and cancer patients. Produced via immunoSEQ multiplex PCR; TCRdb's table is partial and in-frame only. The table shows about 270,000 clones, with over 75% occurring only once. The sample consisted of PBMCs. The receptors were sampled from a woman aged 60-70 years with lung cancer.

This clone was seen ten or more times. Other DNA sequences in the sample encode the same CDR3. The J gene is TRBJ2-2, the V gene TRBV3-1 (or the pseudogene TRBV3-2), with D unresolved. Per germline, CDR1 LGHDT and CDR2 YNNKEL (reference sequence). Between the trimmed V and J ends, which lost 1 base and 6 bases, there was a span of 3 bases. The CDR3 totals 12 residues. DNA of the CDR3: TGTGCCAGCAGCCAAGTCCCCGGGGAGCTGTTTTTT. This sequence encodes CASSQVPGELFF.

This clone was recorded once. The V and J genes are TRBV3-1 (or the pseudogene TRBV3-2) and TRBJ2-7, with D tentatively TRBD2 (5 bases). CDR1 is LGHDT, CDR2 YNNKEL, per germline (reference sequence). Trimming cost V 0 bases and J 3 bases, with 15 bases left between them. The CDR3 length is 16 residues. CDR3: CASSQDGQVRGYEQYF. The DNA for the CDR3 is TGTGCCAGCAGCCAAGATGGTCAGGTCCGGGGCTACGAGCAGTACTTC.

This clone showed up just a few times. The chain combines TRBV10-3 with TRBJ2-3; 12 bases map to TRBD2. The CDR3 runs to 16 residues. With V trimmed by 2 bases and J by 10 bases, 10 bases remained unmatched. CDR1 is ENHRY, CDR2 SYGVKD, per germline. This CDR3 is CAISETASGRAGSQYF. In DNA form, the CDR3 reads TGTGCCATCAGTGAGACCGCTAGCGGGAGGGCCGGATCGCAGTATTTT.

The V and J genes are TRBV12-3 or TRBV12-4 and TRBJ2-2; D unresolved. The length of the CDR3 is 13 residues. V lost 7 bases and J lost 3, with 9 bases in between. The CDR3 spells CASTRGDTGELFF. The CDR3 nucleotides are TGTGCCAGCACCCGCGGTGACACCGGGGAGCTGTTTTTT.

This clone was found a few times. This chain links TRBV3-1 (or the pseudogene TRBV3-2) with TRBJ2-1; no clear D. The CDR3 contains 15 residues. V dropped 1 base and J dropped 4 bases, with 11 bases sitting between them. Looked up from germline, CDR1 is LGHDT and CDR2 is YNNKEL (reference sequence). This chain's CDR3 is CASSQGGKTYNEQFF. The CDR3 DNA reads TGTGCCAGCAGCCAAGGTGGCAAGACTTACAATGAGCAGTTCTTC.

This clone has a handful of counts. Other DNA sequences from this sample encode an identical CDR3 as well. The CDR3 region has the DNA TGCGCCAGCAGCTTGGCAGGGAGGTCTGAAGCTTTCTTT. It translates to CASSLAGRSEAFF. The rearrangement links TRBV5-1 to TRBJ1-1; possibly TRBD1 for D (5 bases). Trimming took 0 bases from V and 6 from J, leaving 9 bases between them. This CDR3 has 13 residues. The germline gives CDR1 SGHRS, CDR2 YFSETQ.

The rearrangement uses TRBV19 and TRBJ1-1; TRBD1 matches at 7 bases. The germline V gene has CDR1 LNHDA and CDR2 SQIVND (reference sequence). Germline trimming cut 2 bases from V and 4 bases from J; bases unmatched to any gene: 4. This CDR3 contains 14 residues. This CDR3 is CASSIRQGGTEAFF. In DNA form, the CDR3 reads TGTGCCAGTAGTATACGGCAGGGGGGCACTGAAGCTTTCTTT.

Of note for this clone: The sample has other DNA sequences that encode this CDR3 too. V usage is TRBV20-1 and J usage is TRBJ1-2, with D unresolved. CDR1 and CDR2 from the germline V gene are DFQATT and SNEGSKA (reference sequence). The ends were cut back, 3 bases at V and 5 bases at J, with 4 bases in the middle. The CDR3 contains 10 residues. CDR3 bases: TGCAGTGCTAGGTCTTATGGCTACACCTTC. Its protein is CSARSYGYTF.

As for this clone: The sample contains more than one DNA sequence encoding this CDR3. The rearrangement uses TRBV3-1 (or the pseudogene TRBV3-2) and TRBJ1-1; no reliable D call. Germline assignment: CDR1 LGHDT and CDR2 YNNKEL (reference sequence). Trimming shortened V by 1 base and J by 3 bases, and 9 bases separated the two germline ends. The CDR3 spans 14 residues. CDR3 loop: CASSQVGGDTEAFF. DNA of the CDR3: TGTGCCAGCAGCCAAGTCGGCGGAGACACTGAAGCTTTCTTT.

The chain is built from TRBV5-4 and TRBJ1-3; perhaps TRBD1 as D (6 bases). Trimming cost V 0 bases and J 2 bases, with 15 bases left between them. CDR3 length: 17 residues. The germline gives CDR1 SGHNT, CDR2 YYREEE (reference sequence). CDR3 amino acids: CASSLGAGATTGNTIYF. As DNA, the CDR3 is TGTGCCAGCAGCTTGGGGGCGGGGGCGACAACTGGAAACACCATATATTTT.

The V and J genes are TRBV24-1 and TRBJ2-3, with 10 bases lining up with TRBD2. The V gene end was trimmed by 4 bases and the J gene end by 4 bases; junction bases not matched to a gene: 4. CDR1 and CDR2 (germline): KGHDR, SFDVKD. The CDR3 extends over 15 amino acids. CDR3 residues: CATSEASGGADTQYF. DNA for the CDR3: TGTGCCACCAGTGAAGCTAGCGGGGGAGCAGATACGCAGTATTTT.

CDR3 in DNA: TGTGCCAGTAGTAAACAGGGAGTCGGCACTGAAGCTTTCTTT. This sequence encodes CASSKQGVGTEAFF. J is TRBJ1-1 and V is TRBV19; possibly TRBD1 for D (6 bases). V was pared by 4 bases and J by 4 bases, with 13 bases between. CDR3 length: 14 residues. Germline V gene sequence: CDR1 LNHDA, CDR2 SQIVND (reference sequence).

The chain carries TRBV28 and TRBJ1-3; possibly TRBD1 for D (5 bases). Per germline, CDR1 MDHEN and CDR2 SYDVKM. Between the trimmed V and J ends, which lost 6 bases and 7 bases, there was a span of 16 bases. This CDR3 is built from 14 residues. The DNA of the CDR3 is TGTGCCAGCAGAATCGGGGACCTGGACAACACCATATATTTT. It specifies CASRIGDLDNTIYF.

This clone was recorded only once. The chain combines TRBV2 with TRBJ2-1; the match to TRBD2 covers 13 bases. Germline V gene sequence: CDR1 SNHLY, CDR2 FYNNEI. This CDR3 has 17 amino acids. Losses at the gene ends were 9 bases for V and 6 bases for J; bases not matched to a gene: 14. CDR3 nucleotide sequence: TGTGCCAGTCAGGACCCCCTCACTAGCGGGAGGGCCAATGAGCAGTTCTTC. As protein: CASQDPLTSGRANEQFF.

The chain recombines TRBV9 with TRBJ1-4, with 8 bases aligning to TRBD1. This CDR3 has 17 amino acids. With 4 bases clipped from V and 4 bases from J, the junction kept 12 bases outside the gene matches. Per germline, CDR1 SGDLS and CDR2 YYNGEE. The CDR3 nucleotides read TGTGCCAGCAGCCCGCACCCGGGACAGGCGAATAATGAAAAACTGTTTTTT. It specifies CASSPHPGQANNEKLFF.

The chain has TRBV9 and TRBJ1-2; D ambiguous. The CDR3 sequence is 14 residues long. From germline, CDR1 is SGDLS and CDR2 YYNGEE. V was pared by 0 bases and J by 7 bases, with 13 bases between. CDR3 DNA: TGTGCCAGCAGCGTAGATCGAAGGGCCAGTGGCTACACCTTC. Protein product: CASSVDRRASGYTF.

This clone has just one count. This sequence joins TRBV7-8 and TRBJ2-7; 7 positions match TRBD1. The CDR3 extends over 17 amino acids. V shed 7 bases, J shed 4 bases, and the junction held 19 bases outside the gene matches. Per germline, CDR1 SGHVS and CDR2 FQNEAQ. The CDR3 DNA reads TGTGCCAGCACTGCGGCGATTCGGACAGGTCCTAGGTACGAGCAGTACTTC. Its protein is CASTAAIRTGPRYEQYF.